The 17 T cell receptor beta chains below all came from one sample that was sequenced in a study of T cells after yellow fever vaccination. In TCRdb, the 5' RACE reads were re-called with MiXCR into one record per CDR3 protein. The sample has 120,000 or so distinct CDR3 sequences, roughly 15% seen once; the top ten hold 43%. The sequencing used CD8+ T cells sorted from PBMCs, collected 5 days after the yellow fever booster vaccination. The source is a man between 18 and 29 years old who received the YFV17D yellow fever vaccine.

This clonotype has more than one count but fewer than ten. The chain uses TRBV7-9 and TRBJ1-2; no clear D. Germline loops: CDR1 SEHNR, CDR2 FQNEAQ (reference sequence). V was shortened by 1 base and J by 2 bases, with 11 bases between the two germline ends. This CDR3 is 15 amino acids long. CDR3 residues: CASSLDALRNYGYTF. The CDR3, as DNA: TGTGCCAGCAGCTTAGATGCCCTACGGAACTATGGCTACACCTTC.

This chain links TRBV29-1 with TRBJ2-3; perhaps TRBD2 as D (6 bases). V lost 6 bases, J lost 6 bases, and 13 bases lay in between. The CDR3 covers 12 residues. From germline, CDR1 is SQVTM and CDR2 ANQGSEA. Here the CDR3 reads CSVERGGDTQYF. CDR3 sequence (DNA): TGCAGCGTCGAACGTGGGGGGGATACGCAGTATTTT.

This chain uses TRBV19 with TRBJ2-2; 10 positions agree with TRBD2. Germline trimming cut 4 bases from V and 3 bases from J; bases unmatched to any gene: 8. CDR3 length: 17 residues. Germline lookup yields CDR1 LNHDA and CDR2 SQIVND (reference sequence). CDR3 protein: CASSTGLADYYTGELFF. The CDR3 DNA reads TGTGCCAGTAGTACCGGACTAGCGGATTATTACACCGGGGAGCTGTTTTTT.

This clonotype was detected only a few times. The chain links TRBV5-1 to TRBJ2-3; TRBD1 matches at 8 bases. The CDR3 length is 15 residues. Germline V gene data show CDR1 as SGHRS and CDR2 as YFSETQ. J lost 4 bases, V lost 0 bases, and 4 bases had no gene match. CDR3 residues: CASSLVTGGADTQYF. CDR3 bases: TGCGCCAGCAGCTTGGTAACAGGGGGAGCAGATACGCAGTATTTT. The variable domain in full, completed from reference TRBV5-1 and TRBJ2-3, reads KAGVTQTPRYLIKTRGQQVTLSCSPISGHRSVSWYQQTPGQGLQFLFEYFSETQRNKGNFPGRFSGRQFSNSRSEMNVSTLELGDSALYLCASSLVTGGADTQYFGPGTRLTVL.

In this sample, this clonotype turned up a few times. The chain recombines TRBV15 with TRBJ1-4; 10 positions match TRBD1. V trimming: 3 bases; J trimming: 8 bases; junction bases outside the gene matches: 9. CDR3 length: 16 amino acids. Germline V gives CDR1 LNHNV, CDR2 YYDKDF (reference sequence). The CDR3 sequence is CATSSGARTGGEKLFF. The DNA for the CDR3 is TGTGCCACCAGCAGTGGTGCCCGGACAGGGGGAGAAAAACTGTTTTTT.

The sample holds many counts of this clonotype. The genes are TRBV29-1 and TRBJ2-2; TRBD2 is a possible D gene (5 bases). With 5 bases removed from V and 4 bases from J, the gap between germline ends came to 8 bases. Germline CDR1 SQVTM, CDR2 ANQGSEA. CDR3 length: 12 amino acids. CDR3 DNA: TGCAGCGTTCCAGGAGGCACCGGGGAGCTGTTTTTT. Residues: CSVPGGTGELFF.

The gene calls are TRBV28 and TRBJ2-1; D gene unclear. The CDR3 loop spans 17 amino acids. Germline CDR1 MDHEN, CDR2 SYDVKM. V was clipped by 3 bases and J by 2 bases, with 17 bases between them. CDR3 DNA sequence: TGTGCCAGCAGTTTGCCGTATCCACCATTTACCTACAATGAGCAGTTCTTC. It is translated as CASSLPYPPFTYNEQFF.

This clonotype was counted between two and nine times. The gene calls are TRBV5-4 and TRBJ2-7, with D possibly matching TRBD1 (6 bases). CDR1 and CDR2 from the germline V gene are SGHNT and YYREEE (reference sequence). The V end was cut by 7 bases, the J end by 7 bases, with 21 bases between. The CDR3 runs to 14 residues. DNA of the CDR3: TGTGCCAGCGGTCCGGGTCCAGAGAGGGGGGAGCAGTACTTC. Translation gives CASGPGPERGEQYF. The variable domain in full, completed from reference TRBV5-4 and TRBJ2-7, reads ETGVTQSPTHLIKTRGQQVTLRCSSQSGHNTVSWYQQALGQGPQFIFQYYREEENGRGNFPPRFSGLQFPNYSSELNVNALELDDSALYLCASGPGPERGEQYFGPGTRLTVT.

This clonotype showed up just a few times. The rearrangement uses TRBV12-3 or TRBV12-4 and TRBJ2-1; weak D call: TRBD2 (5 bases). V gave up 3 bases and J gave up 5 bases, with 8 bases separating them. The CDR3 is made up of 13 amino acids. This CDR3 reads CASSFGRDNEQFF. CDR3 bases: TGTGCCAGCAGTTTCGGGCGGGACAATGAGCAGTTCTTC.

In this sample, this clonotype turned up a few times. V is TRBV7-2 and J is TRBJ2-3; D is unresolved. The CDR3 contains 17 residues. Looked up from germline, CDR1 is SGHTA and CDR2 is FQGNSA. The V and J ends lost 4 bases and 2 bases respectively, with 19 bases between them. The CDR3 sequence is CASSSHLPDGATDTQYF. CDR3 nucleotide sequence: TGTGCCAGCAGCTCCCACCTCCCGGACGGAGCCACAGATACGCAGTATTTT.

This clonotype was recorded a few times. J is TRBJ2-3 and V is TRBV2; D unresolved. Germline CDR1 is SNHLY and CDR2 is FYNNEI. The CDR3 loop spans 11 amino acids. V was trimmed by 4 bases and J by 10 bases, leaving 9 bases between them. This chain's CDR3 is CASSVQIAQYF. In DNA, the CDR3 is TGTGCCAGCAGTGTACAAATTGCGCAGTATTTT.

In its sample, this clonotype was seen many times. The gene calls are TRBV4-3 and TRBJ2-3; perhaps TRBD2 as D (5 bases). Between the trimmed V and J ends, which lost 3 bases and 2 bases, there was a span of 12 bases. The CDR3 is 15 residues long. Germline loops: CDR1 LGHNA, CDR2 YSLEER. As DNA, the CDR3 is TGCGCCAGCAGCCACTCCGCCGGACTCACAGATACGCAGTATTTT. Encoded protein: CASSHSAGLTDTQYF.

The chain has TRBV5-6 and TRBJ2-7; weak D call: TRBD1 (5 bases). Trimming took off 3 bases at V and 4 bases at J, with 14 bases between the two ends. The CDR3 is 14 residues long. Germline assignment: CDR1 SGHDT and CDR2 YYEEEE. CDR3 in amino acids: CASSSIAGSYEQYV. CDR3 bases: TGTGCCAGCAGCTCAATAGCAGGGTCTTACGAGCAGTACGTC.

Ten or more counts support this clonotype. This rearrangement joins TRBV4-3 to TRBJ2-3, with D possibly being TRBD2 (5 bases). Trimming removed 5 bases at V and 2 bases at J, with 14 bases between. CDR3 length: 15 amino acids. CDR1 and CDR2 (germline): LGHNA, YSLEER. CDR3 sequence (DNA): TGCGCCAGCAGCTACGGGCGGGTCGACACAGATACGCAGTATTTT. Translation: CASSYGRVDTDTQYF.

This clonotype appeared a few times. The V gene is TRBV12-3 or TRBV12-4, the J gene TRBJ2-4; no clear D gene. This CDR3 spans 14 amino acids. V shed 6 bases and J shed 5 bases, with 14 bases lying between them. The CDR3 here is CASSITESQNIQYF. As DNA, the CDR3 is TGTGCCAGCAGCATAACAGAATCGCAAAACATTCAGTACTTC.

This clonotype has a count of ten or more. The CDR3 bases are TGTGCCAGCAGCTTGTGGAGGGGGGGTCCTGAGGACGAGCAGTACTTC. Translated, it gives CASSLWRGGPEDEQYF. The chain carries TRBV7-2 and TRBJ2-7, with D possibly being TRBD2 (7 bases). The CDR3 is 16 amino acids. Germline CDR1 reads SGHTA; CDR2 reads FQGNSA. V lost 3 bases to trimming and J lost 5 bases, with 20 bases between them. The full variable domain, with the rest looked up from reference TRBV7-2 and TRBJ2-7, is GAGVSQSPSNKVTEKGKDVELRCDPISGHTALYWYRQSLGQGLEFLIYFQGNSAPDKSGLPSDRFSAERTGGSVSTLTIQRTQQEDSAVYLCASSLWRGGPEDEQYFGPGTRLTVT.

CDR3 sequence: CASSYQGARETQYF. The CDR3 nucleotides are TGTGCCAGCAGTTATCAGGGGGCGCGGGAGACCCAGTACTTC. The chain is built from TRBV6-2 or TRBV6-3 and TRBJ2-5, with 8 bases identical to TRBD1. The trim removed 3 bases at V and 5 bases at J, leaving 5 bases unmatched. The CDR3 length is 14 residues. Germline lookup yields CDR1 MNHEY and CDR2 SVGEGT.